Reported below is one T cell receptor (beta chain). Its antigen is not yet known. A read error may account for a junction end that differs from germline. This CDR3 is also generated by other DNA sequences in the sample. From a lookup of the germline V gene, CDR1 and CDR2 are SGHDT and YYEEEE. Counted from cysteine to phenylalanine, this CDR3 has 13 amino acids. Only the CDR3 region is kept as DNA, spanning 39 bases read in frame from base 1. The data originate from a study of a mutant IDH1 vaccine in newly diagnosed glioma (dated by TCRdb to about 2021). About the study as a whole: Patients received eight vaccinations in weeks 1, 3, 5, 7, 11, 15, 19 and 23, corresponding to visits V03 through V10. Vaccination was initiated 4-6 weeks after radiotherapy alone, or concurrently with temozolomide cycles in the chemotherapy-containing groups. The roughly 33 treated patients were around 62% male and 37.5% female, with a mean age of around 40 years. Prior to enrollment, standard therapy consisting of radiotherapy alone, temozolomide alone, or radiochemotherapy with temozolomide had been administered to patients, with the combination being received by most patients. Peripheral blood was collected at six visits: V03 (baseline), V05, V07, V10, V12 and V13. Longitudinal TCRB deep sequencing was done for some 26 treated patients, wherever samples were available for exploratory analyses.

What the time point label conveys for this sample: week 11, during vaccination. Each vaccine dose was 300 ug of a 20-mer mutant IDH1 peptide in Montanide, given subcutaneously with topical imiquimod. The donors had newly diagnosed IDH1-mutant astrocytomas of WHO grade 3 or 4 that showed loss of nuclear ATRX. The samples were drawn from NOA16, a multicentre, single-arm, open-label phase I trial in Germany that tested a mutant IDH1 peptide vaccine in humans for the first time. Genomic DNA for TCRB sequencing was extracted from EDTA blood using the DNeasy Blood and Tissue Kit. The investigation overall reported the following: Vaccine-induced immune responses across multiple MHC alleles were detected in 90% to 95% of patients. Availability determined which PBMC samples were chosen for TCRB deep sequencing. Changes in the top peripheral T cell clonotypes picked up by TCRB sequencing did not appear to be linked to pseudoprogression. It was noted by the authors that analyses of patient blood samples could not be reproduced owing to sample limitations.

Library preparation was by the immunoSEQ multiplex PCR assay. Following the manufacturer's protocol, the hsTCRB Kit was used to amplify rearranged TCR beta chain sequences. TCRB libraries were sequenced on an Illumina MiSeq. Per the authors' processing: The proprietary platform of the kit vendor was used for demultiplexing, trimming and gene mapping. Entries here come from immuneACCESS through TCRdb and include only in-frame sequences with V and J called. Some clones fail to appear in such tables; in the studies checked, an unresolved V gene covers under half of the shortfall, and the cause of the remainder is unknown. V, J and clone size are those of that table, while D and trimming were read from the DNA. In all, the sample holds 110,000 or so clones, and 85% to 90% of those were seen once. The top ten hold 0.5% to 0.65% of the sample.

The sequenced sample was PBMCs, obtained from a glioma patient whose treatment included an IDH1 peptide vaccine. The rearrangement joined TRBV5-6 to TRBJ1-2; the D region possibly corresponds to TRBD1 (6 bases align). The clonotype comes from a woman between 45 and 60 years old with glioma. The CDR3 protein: CASSLGRGDGYTF. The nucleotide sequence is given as TGTGCCAGTAGCTTGGGCAGGGGCGATGGCTACACCTTC.